The present TCR beta chain was sequenced within a study of T cells in Graves' hyperthyroidism and ophthalmopathy. V lost 6 bases to trimming and J lost 1 base, with 15 bases between them. The CDR3 sequence is 15 residues long. Germline CDR1 reads SNHLY; CDR2 reads FYNNEI. The TCR beta CDR3 regions underwent amplification using RNA transcripts as the source. An initial round of RT-PCR targeting the TCR CDR3 relied on the HTBI primer set. TCRdb redid the calling of the multiplex PCR reads with MiXCR, one entry per CDR3 protein. Among fewer than 850,000 distinct CDR3 sequences listed, approximately 15% were seen once. This clonotype has just a few counts.

The sequenced sample consisted of blood. This receptor was taken from a man aged 45 to 65 with Graves' hyperthyroidism. This chain connects TRBV2 to TRBJ1-1; TRBD1 might be the D (5 bases). The CDR3 spells CASSLNSGGNTEAFF. For the CDR3, the DNA is TGTGCCAGCAGCTTAAATAGCGGGGGGAACACTGAAGCTTTCTTT.